A selection of T cell receptor beta chains follows, all from one sample in a study of cytomegalovirus exposure and HLA in healthy donors. The repertoire was sequenced with immunoSEQ multiplex PCR; TCRdb's copy has only in-frame clones and lacks some. The sample lists 85,000 to 130,000 clones; around 80% were seen once. The sequencing input was PBMCs. All receptors come from a male donor in good health and CMV-seropositive. CDR3s leave out the opening cysteine and the closing phenylalanine or tryptophan.

V gene,J gene,CDR3 protein
TRBV7-2,TRBJ2-7,ASSLETGFGEQY
TRBV7-7,TRBJ2-3,ASSSGAGGPTDTQY
TRBV7-9,TRBJ2-1,ASSRGQLSSYNEQF
TRBV30,TRBJ2-5,AWRERGLPGETQY
TRBV2,TRBJ1-1,QAGGAF
TRBV13,TRBJ2-1,ASSLVGSRGWWF
TRBV10-1,TRBJ1-5,ATLTDTQYSNQPQH
TRBV10-3,TRBJ1-6,ASQDSRSPLH
TRBV7-2,TRBJ2-5,ASSLDREETQY
TRBV7-7,TRBJ2-6,ASSLGVQGPFSGANVLT